The entry that follows covers one TCR beta chain sequence. Antigen unknown. The data were obtained in a study of shared clonotypes between healthy human individuals. General study points: The sampled material consisted only of blood, and tissue repertoires are likely to differ.

This CDR3 spans 13 amino acids. In germline, CDR1 is LGHNA, CDR2 YSLEER. The V end lost 6 bases, the J end lost 12 bases, and 15 bases lay between the germline ends. All the donors were Caucasian adults who lived in Nashville, Tennessee. On ten immunoSEQ deep assay plates, unsorted PBMC DNA was sequenced. As handled by the study authors: Junction-only sequences without quality scores came from ImmunoSEQ, so filtering differed. Here immunoSEQ multiplex PCR was the method, and the copy in TCRdb shows in-frame clones only, minus some. V and J calls plus clone size are reproduced from that table; the DNA served to infer D and trimming. The table lists approximately 510,000 clones, less than 85% of them singletons.

This TCR derives from a woman aged 40-49 years in good health. Some clones in this sample may be carry-over from other donors' samples. The specimen sequenced was PBMCs. The chain combines TRBV4-3 with TRBJ2-6, with D perhaps matching TRBD1 (5 bases). The CDR3 bases are TGCGCCAGCAGTTCGGACATCGGAGTCGTCCTGACTTTC. This sequence encodes CASSSDIGVVLTF.